These 22 T cell receptor beta chains were all obtained from the same sample, sequenced in a study of vaccination effects on CD4 cells after COVID-19. The antigens these receptors bind are not known. The method was immunoSEQ multiplex PCR; TCRdb's version includes in-frame clones alone and lacks a portion of them. This table has 70,000 to 85,000 clones, approximately 71% appearing once. The authors isolated CD4+ T cells after roughly 10 days of culture. The sample in question was CD4+ T cells from PBMCs cultured without peptide, obtained before COVID-19 vaccination. The origin of the receptors is a human donor who received a COVID-19 vaccine.

In nucleotides, the CDR3 is TGTGCCAGCAGTCTGACAGGGGGCTATTTAAAAACTGAAGCTTTCTTT. Translating it yields CASSLTGGYLKTEAFF. The V call is TRBV28, the J call TRBJ1-1, with 10 bases fitting TRBD1. Per the germline V gene, CDR1 is MDHEN and CDR2 is SYDVKM. Trimming at V came to 5 bases and at J to 5 bases, leaving 11 bases not matched to a gene. This CDR3 spans 16 amino acids.

The rearrangement uses TRBV9 and TRBJ2-3; 9 bases align to TRBD2. Losses at the gene ends were 0 bases for V and 8 bases for J; bases not matched to a gene: 13. This CDR3 is 17 amino acids long. Germline-derived CDR1 and CDR2 are SGDLS and YYNGEE. CDR3 residues: CASSVGGVAGAAGTQYF. CDR3 coding DNA: TGTGCCAGCAGCGTAGGGGGCGTAGCGGGGGCGGCAGGTACGCAGTATTTT. The variable domain in full, with the rest retrieved from reference TRBV9 and TRBJ2-3, is DSGVTQTPKHLITATGQRVTLRCSPRSGDLSVYWYQQSLDQGLQFLIQYYNGEERAKGNILERFSAQQFPDLHSELNLSSLELGDSALYFCASSVGGVAGAAGTQYFGPGTRLTVL.

The chain couples TRBV2 to TRBJ2-1; possible D gene TRBD2, 6 bases. This CDR3 is 15 amino acids long. Per germline, CDR1 SNHLY and CDR2 FYNNEI. Deletions cut 6 bases from V and 1 base from J, with 13 bases between. DNA for the CDR3: TGTGCCAGCAGCGGCCAAGGGACTTCCTACAATGAGCAGTTCTTC. Protein: CASSGQGTSYNEQFF.

The J gene is TRBJ2-5, the V gene TRBV24-1; 7 bases match TRBD1. The CDR3 contains 13 residues. With 8 bases clipped from V and 2 bases from J, the junction kept 4 bases outside the gene matches. Germline CDR1 and CDR2: KGHDR and SFDVKD. CDR3 sequence reads: CATMGQLQETQYF. CDR3 DNA: TGTGCCACCATGGGACAGCTACAAGAGACCCAGTACTTC.

The chain is built from TRBV5-1 and TRBJ2-1, with TRBD2 identical over 14 bases. CDR1 SGHRS and CDR2 YFSETQ come from the germline V gene. J lost 5 bases, V lost 4 bases, and 5 bases had no gene match. This CDR3 region has 16 residues. The CDR3 nucleotides are TGCGCCAGCAGCCCTCGGACTAGCGGGGGGAACAATGAGCAGTTCTTC. It codes for CASSPRTSGGNNEQFF.

The chain combines TRBV6-1 with TRBJ2-1; 7 bases map to TRBD1. The germline gives CDR1 MNHNS, CDR2 SASEGT. There are 13 residues in the CDR3. Unmatched junction bases numbered 2, after V lost 3 bases and J lost 6 bases. In nucleotides, the CDR3 is TGTGCCAGCAGTGATAGACAGGGCAATGAGCAGTTCTTC. It encodes CASSDRQGNEQFF.

This clone was seen only once. The CDR3 loop reads CASSPGGRTGELFF. CDR3 DNA sequence: TGTGCCAGCAGCCCAGGGGGGCGAACCGGGGAGCTGTTTTTT. The V and J genes are TRBV7-7 and TRBJ2-2, with D perhaps TRBD1 (7 bases). The CDR3 is made up of 14 amino acids. Germline CDR1 SSHAT, CDR2 FNYEAQ (reference sequence). The V and J ends lost 5 bases and 5 bases respectively, with 12 bases between them.

This chain uses TRBV4-3 with TRBJ1-2, with TRBD1 as a possible D gene (5 bases). CDR1 and CDR2 (germline): LGHNA, YSLEER. CDR3 length equals 20 residues. The germline V and J ends were trimmed by 3 bases and 7 bases, with 33 bases remaining between them. The CDR3 region is CASSHVIHPEGRNIKPGYTF. Written as DNA, the CDR3 is TGCGCCAGCAGCCATGTCATCCATCCCGAGGGGCGAAATATAAAGCCTGGCTACACCTTC.

This clone has only one observation. V gene TRBV7-2 combines with J gene TRBJ1-2, with TRBD1 matching over 8 bases. The V and J ends lost 4 bases and 5 bases, in that order; junction bases with no gene match: 12. The CDR3 runs 16 residues. The germline CDR1 and CDR2 sequences are SGHTA and FQGNSA. The CDR3 nucleotides are TGTGCCAGCAGCTCGACGAATTCGGGGACAGGATATGGCTACACCTTC. Translation: CASSSTNSGTGYGYTF.

The chain uses TRBV14 and TRBJ1-2, with 7 bases matching TRBD1. Per germline, CDR1 SGHDN and CDR2 FVKESK. The ends lost 4 bases at V and 6 bases at J; junction bases unmatched: 8. This CDR3 region has 14 residues. CDR3: CASSPGGGRHGYTF. In nucleotides, the CDR3 is TGTGCCAGCAGCCCAGGGGGGGGCAGGCATGGCTACACCTTC.

The chain couples TRBV6-5 to TRBJ2-3; possibly TRBD2 for D (6 bases). CDR1 and CDR2 (germline): MNHEY, SVGAGI. The CDR3 is made up of 14 amino acids. V gave up 6 bases and J gave up 0 bases, with 10 bases separating them. The CDR3 sequence is CASSQGLSTDTQYF. CDR3 in DNA: TGTGCCAGCAGCCAGGGACTGAGCACAGATACGCAGTATTTT.

Comment on this clone: Within the sample, other DNA sequences also encode this same CDR3. This sequence joins TRBV6-5 and TRBJ2-5; 8 bases match TRBD1. Trimming took 6 bases from V and 4 from J; bases not matched to a gene: 4. The CDR3 is made up of 13 amino acids. CDR1 MNHEY and CDR2 SVGAGI come from the germline V gene. The CDR3 nucleotides read TGTGCCAGCAGAACAGGGGGAGGAGAGACCCAGTACTTC. Translation: CASRTGGGETQYF.

This chain joins TRBV5-4 and TRBJ2-5; unclear D gene. Trimming left V 1 base short and J 1 base short, with 11 bases between. Germline CDR1 is SGHNT and CDR2 is YYREEE (reference sequence). The CDR3 has 15 amino acids. CDR3 nucleotide sequence: TGTGCCAGCAGCTTGAACAACGGTTTCCAAGAGACCCAGTACTTC. Its translation: CASSLNNGFQETQYF.

This clone was counted between two and nine times. The CDR3, as DNA: TGTGCCAGCAGTGGCCGGACAGGGCTAAGCTACAATGAGCAGTTCTTC. Its protein product is CASSGRTGLSYNEQFF. The V gene is TRBV6-1, the J gene TRBJ2-1, with 8 bases identical to TRBD1. The CDR3 runs to 16 residues. CDR1 is MNHNS and CDR2 is SASEGT in the germline V gene. The V and J ends lost 4 bases and 3 bases, in that order; junction bases with no gene match: 8.

This clone showed up just a few times. The chain links TRBV6-2 or TRBV6-3 to TRBJ2-2, with D hard to call. From germline, CDR1 is MNHEY and CDR2 SVGEGT. The CDR3 contains 14 residues. The ends were cut back, 0 bases at V and 3 bases at J, with 5 bases in the middle. The CDR3 spells CASSYSWYTGELFF. The CDR3, as DNA: TGTGCCAGCAGTTACTCGTGGTACACCGGGGAGCTGTTTTTT.

The chain is built from TRBV3-1 (or the pseudogene TRBV3-2) and TRBJ2-1; D is perhaps TRBD2 (5 bases). The V end lost 3 bases, the J end lost 8 bases, and 17 bases lay between the germline ends. CDR3 length: 15 residues. The germline gives CDR1 LGHDT, CDR2 YNNKEL (reference sequence). The CDR3 DNA follows: TGTGCCAGCAGCCATACTAGAACTGGAGGCGATGAGCAGTTCTTC. This sequence encodes CASSHTRTGGDEQFF.

This chain joins TRBV6-5 and TRBJ2-3; 9 bases map to TRBD2. The J segment lost 4 bases and the V segment lost 5 bases, leaving 7 bases of the junction unmatched. This CDR3 is 15 amino acids long. The germline V gene encodes CDR1 MNHEY and CDR2 SVGAGI. The chain's CDR3 is CASSRQGGGADTQYF. The CDR3 DNA reads as TGTGCCAGCAGTCGCCAAGGCGGGGGGGCAGATACGCAGTATTTT.

The chain employs TRBV5-1 and TRBJ1-3; the D gene is possibly TRBD1 (5 bases). The CDR3 covers 15 residues. The germline V and J ends were trimmed by 2 bases and 2 bases, with 11 bases remaining between them. Germline lookup yields CDR1 SGHRS and CDR2 YFSETQ. The DNA of the CDR3 is TGCGCCAGCAGCTTTCTAGGGGTAACTGGAAACACCATATATTTT. Residues: CASSFLGVTGNTIYF.

The chain links TRBV6-6 to TRBJ2-3; TRBD1 is a possible D gene (6 bases). CDR3 size: 16 residues. Germline V gene sequence: CDR1 MNHNY, CDR2 SVGAGI (reference sequence). Deletions cut 6 bases from V and 1 base from J, with 17 bases between. CDR3 sequence (DNA): TGTGCCAGCAGGCCCACAGGGTGGGTGGGCACAGATACGCAGTATTTT. Translating gives CASRPTGWVGTDTQYF.

This clone occurred a few times. The V gene is TRBV18, the J gene TRBJ1-6; 9 nucleotides agree with TRBD1. The V gene end was trimmed by 6 bases and the J gene end by 7 bases; junction bases not matched to a gene: 10. Germline V gives CDR1 KGHSH, CDR2 LQKENI. This CDR3 has 16 amino acids. In nucleotides, the CDR3 is TGTGCCAGCTCTCCCCAATCACAGGGGGCCAATTCACCCCTCCACTTT. This translates into CASSPQSQGANSPLHF.

This clone has only a few counts. The CDR3 protein is CASRQGLGTEAFF. The CDR3 nucleotides read TGTGCCAGCAGGCAGGGACTGGGCACTGAAGCTTTCTTT. The V gene is TRBV12-3 or TRBV12-4, the J gene TRBJ1-1; D may be TRBD1 (5 bases). The V end lost 6 bases, the J end lost 4 bases, and 12 bases lay between the germline ends. The CDR3 runs to 13 residues.

This clone has a handful of counts. The genes are TRBV29-1 and TRBJ1-4; 10 positions match TRBD1. The germline V gene encodes CDR1 SQVTM and CDR2 ANQGSEA. This CDR3 spans 14 amino acids. The ends lost 4 bases at V and 8 bases at J; junction bases unmatched: 7. The CDR3 is CSVARQGAREKLFF. CDR3 nucleotide sequence: TGCAGCGTTGCCCGACAGGGGGCGCGCGAAAAACTGTTTTTT. The full variable domain, in which reference TRBV29-1 and TRBJ1-4 provide the parts outside the CDR3, is SAVISQKPSRDICQRGTSLTIQCQVDSQVTMMFWYRQQPGQSLTLIATANQGSEATYESGFVIDKFPISRPNLTFSTLTVSNMSPEDSSIYLCSVARQGAREKLFFGSGTQLSVL.